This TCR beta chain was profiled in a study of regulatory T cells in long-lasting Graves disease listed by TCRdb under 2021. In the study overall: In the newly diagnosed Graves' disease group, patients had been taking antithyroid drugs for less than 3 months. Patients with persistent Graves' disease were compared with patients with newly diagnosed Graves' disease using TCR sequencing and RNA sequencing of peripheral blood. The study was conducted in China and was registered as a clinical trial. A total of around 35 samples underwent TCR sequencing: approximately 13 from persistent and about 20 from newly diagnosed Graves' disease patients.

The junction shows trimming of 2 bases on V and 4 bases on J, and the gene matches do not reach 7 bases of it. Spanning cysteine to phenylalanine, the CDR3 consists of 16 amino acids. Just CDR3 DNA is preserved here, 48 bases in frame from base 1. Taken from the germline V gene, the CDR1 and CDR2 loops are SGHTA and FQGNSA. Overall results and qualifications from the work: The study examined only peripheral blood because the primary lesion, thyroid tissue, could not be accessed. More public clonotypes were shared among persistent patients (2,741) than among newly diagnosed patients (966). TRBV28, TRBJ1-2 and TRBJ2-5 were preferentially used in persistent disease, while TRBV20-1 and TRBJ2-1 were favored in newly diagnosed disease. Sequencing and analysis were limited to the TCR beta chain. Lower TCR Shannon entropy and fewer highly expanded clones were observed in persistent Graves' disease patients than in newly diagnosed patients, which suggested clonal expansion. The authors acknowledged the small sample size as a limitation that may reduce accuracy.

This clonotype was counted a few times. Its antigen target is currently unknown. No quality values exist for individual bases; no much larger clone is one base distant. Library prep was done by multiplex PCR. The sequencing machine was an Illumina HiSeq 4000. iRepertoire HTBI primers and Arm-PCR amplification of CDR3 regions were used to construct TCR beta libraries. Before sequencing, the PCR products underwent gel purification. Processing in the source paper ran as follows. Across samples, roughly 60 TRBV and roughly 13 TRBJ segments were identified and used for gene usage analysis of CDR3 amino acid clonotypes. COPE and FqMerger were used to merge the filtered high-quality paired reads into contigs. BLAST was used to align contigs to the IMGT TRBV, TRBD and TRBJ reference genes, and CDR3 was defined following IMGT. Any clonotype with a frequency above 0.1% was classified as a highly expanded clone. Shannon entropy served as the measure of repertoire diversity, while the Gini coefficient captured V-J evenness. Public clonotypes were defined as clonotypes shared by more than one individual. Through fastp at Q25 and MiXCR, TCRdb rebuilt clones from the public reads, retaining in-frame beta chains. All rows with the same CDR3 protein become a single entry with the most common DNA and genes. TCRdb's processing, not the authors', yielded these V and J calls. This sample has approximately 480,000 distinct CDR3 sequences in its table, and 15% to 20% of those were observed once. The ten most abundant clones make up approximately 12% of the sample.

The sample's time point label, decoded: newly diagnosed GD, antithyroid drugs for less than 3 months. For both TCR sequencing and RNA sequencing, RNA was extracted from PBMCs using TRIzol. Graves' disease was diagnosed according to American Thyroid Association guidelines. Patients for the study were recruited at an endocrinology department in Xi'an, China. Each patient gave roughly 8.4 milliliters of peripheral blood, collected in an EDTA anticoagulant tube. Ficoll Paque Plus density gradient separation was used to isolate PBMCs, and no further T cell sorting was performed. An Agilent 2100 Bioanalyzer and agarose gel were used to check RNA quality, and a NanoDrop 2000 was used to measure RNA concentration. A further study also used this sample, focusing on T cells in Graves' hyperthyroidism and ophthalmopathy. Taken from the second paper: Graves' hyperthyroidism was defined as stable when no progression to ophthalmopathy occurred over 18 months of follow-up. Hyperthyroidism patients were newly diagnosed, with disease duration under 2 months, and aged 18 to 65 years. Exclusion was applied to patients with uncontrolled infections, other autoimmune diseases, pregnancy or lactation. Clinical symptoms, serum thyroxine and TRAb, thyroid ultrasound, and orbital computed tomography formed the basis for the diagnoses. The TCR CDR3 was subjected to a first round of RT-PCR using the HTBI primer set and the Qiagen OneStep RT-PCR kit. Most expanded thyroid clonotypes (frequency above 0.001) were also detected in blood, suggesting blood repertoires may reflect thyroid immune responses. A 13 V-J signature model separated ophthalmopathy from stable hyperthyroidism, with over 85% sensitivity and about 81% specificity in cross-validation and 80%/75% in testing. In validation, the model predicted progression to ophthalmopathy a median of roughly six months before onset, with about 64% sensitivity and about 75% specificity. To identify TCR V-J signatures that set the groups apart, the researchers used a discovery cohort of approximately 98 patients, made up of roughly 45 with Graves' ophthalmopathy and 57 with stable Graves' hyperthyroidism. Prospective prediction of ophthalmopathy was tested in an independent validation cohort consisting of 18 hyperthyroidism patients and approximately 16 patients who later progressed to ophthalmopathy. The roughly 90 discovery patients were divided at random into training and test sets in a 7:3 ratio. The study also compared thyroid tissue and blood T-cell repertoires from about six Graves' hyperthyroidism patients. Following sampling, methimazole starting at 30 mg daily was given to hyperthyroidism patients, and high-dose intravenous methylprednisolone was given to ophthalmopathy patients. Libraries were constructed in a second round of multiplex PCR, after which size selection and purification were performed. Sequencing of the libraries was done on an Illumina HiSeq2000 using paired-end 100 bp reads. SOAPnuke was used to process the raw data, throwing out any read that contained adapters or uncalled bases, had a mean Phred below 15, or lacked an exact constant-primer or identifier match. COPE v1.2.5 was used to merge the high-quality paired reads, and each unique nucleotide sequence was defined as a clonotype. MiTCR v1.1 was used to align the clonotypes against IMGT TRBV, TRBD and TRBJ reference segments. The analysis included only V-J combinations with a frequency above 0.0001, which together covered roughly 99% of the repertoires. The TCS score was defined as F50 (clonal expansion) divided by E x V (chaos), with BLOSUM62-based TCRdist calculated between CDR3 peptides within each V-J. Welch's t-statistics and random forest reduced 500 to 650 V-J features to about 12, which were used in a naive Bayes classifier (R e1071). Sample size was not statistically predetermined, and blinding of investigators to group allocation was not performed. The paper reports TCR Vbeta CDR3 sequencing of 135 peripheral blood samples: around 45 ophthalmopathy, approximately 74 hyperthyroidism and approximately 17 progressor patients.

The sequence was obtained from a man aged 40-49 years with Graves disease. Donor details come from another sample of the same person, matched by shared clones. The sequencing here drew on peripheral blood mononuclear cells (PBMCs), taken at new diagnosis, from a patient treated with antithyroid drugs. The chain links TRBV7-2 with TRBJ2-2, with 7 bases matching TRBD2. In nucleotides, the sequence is TGTGCCAGCAGCTTATTCGGCGGGAGTAGCACCGGGGAGCTGTTTTTT. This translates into CASSLFGGSSTGELFF.